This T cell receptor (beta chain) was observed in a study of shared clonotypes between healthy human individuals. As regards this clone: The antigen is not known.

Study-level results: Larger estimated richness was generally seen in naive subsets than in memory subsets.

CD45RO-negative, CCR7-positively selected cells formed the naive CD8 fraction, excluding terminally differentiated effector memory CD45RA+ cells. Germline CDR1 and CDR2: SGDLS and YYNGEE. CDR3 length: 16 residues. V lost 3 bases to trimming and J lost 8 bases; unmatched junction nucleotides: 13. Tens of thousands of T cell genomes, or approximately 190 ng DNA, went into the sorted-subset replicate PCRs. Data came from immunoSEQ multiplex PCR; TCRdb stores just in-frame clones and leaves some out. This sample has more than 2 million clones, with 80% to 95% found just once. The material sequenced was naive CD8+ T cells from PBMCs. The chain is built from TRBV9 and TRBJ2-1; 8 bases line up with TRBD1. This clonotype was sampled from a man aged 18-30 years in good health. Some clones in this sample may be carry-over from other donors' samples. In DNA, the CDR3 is TGTGCCAGCAGCGAGTCCTCAACAGGGGGTGGCGATGAGCAGTTCTTC. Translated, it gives CASSESSTGGGDEQFF.